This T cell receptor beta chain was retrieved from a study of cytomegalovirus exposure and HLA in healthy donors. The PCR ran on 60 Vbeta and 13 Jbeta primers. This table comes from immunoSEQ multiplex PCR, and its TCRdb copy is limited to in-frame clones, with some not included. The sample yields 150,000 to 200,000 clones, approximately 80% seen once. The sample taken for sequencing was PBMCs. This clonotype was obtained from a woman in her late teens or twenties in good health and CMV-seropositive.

The CDR3 coding sequence is TGCGCCAGCAGCTTGGGACAGGGGGGAGATACGCAGTATTTT. This encodes CASSLGQGGDTQYF. This chain joins TRBV5-1 and TRBJ2-3; 9 nucleotides agree with TRBD1. Germline CDR1 is SGHRS and CDR2 is YFSETQ. The CDR3 is made up of 14 amino acids. V lost 0 bases to trimming and J lost 5 bases; unmatched junction nucleotides: 1.